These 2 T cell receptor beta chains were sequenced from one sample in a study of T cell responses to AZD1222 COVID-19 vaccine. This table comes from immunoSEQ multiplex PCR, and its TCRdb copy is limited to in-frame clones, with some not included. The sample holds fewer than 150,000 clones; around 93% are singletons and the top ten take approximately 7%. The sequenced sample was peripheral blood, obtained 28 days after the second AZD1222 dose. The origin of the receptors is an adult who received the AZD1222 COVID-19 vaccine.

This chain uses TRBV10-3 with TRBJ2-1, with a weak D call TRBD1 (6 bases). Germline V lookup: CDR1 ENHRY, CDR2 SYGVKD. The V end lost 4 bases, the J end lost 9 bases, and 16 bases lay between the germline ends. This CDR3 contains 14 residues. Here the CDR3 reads CAISGDNLMGEQFF. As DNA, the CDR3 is TGTGCCATCAGTGGGGACAATCTGATGGGTGAGCAGTTCTTC.

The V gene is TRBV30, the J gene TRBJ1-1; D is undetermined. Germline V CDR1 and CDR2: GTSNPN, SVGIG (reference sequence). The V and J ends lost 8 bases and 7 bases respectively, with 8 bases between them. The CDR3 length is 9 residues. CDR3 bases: TGTGCCGCGGACTATGAAGCTTTCTTT. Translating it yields CAADYEAFF.